This T cell receptor beta chain was recorded in a study of control samples from healthy donors and cancer patients (dated by TCRdb to 2018 to 2021). The receptor library was made with the immunoSEQ multiplex PCR assay. The table comes from immuneACCESS by way of TCRdb, which keeps in-frame sequences with V and J called. Part of the clones is missing from these tables; in studies checked, under half for an unresolved V gene and the rest for unknown reasons. Within this sample are around 130,000 clones, with roughly 90% of them counted one time only. The ten largest clones take up roughly 3.2% of the sample. To note about this clone: The specificity of this receptor is unknown. Within one base of it there is no much larger clone, and no base qualities were kept.

From a lookup of the germline V gene (reference sequence), CDR1 and CDR2 are GTSNPN and SVGIG. From its cysteine to its phenylalanine, the CDR3 spans 10 amino acids. CDR3 DNA is the only sequence kept; it has 30 bases, read in frame from the first base. V and J are truncated by 0 bases and 12 bases respectively, leaving an intervening sequence of 8 bases. This sequence uses TRBV30 and TRBJ1-2; the D gene is not confidently resolved. The receptor comes from a man between 50 and 59 years old in good health. The sample comprised blood. The CDR3: CAWSVLIHTF. The bases read TGTGCCTGGAGTGTACTTATCCACACCTTC.